These 20 T cell receptor beta chains were sequenced from one sample in a study of cytomegalovirus exposure and HLA in healthy donors. Researchers ran the PCR with 60 Vbeta and 13 Jbeta primers. Only in-frame clones appear in the TCRdb table, and some are missing; sequencing was by immunoSEQ multiplex PCR. The sample carries around 130,000 clones, 74% recorded once. The specimen was PBMCs. The receptors were sampled from a man in his forties in good health and CMV-seropositive.

The chain employs TRBV6-1 and TRBJ1-6; perhaps TRBD1 as D (5 bases). V was cut by 0 bases and J by 6 bases, with 15 bases left in between. CDR1 MNHNS and CDR2 SASEGT come from the germline V gene. The CDR3 is 17 amino acids. The CDR3 DNA follows: TGTGCCAGCAGTGAAGCGCTTCGGGGGACGAGTAATTCACCCCTCCACTTT. Amino acids: CASSEALRGTSNSPLHF.

The J gene is TRBJ2-2, the V gene TRBV19; 9 bases line up with TRBD1. Germline V lookup: CDR1 LNHDA, CDR2 SQIVND (reference sequence). CDR3 size: 14 residues. The junction had 3 bases not matched to a gene; V was cut back by 3 bases and J by 7 bases. The CDR3 sequence is CASSIGTGIGELFF. The CDR3 DNA reads as TGTGCCAGTAGTATCGGGACAGGGATCGGGGAGCTGTTTTTT. Using reference TRBV19 and TRBJ2-2 for the parts outside the CDR3, the full variable domain is DGGITQSPKYLFRKEGQNVTLSCEQNLNHDAMYWYRQDPGQGLRLIYYSQIVNDFQKGDIAEGYSVSREKKESFPLTVTSAQKNPTAFYLCASSIGTGIGELFFGEGSRLTVL.

This chain connects TRBV29-1 to TRBJ2-7, with 8 bases identical to TRBD1. This CDR3 is 14 amino acids long. V gave up 3 bases and J gave up 1 base; unmatched junction bases: 5. The germline gives CDR1 SQVTM, CDR2 ANQGSEA. The CDR3 protein is CSVDVTGESYEQYF. CDR3 DNA: TGCAGCGTTGACGTGACAGGGGAGTCCTACGAGCAGTACTTC.

This clone occurred a few times. The chain couples TRBV14 to TRBJ1-1, with D uncertain. Germline CDR1 reads SGHDN; CDR2 reads FVKESK. Between the trimmed V and J ends, which lost 1 base and 10 bases, there was a span of 10 bases. The CDR3 length is 12 residues. The CDR3 loop reads CASSQVRVLAFF. The CDR3 coding sequence is TGTGCCAGCAGCCAAGTTCGTGTCTTAGCTTTCTTT.

V usage is TRBV27 and J usage is TRBJ1-1, with D perhaps TRBD1 (6 bases). Germline V gene lookup returns CDR1 MNHEY and CDR2 SMNVEV (reference sequence). With 8 bases removed from V and 6 bases from J, the gap between germline ends came to 19 bases. The CDR3 contains 14 residues. CDR3: CASSQGGGRAEAFF. For the CDR3, the DNA is TGTGCCAGCTCTCAAGGGGGGGGGAGGGCTGAAGCTTTCTTT.

The chain employs TRBV5-1 and TRBJ2-2; maybe TRBD2 (7 bases). Germline-derived CDR1 and CDR2 are SGHRS and YFSETQ. Trimming left V 0 bases short and J 7 bases short, with 19 bases between. The length of the CDR3 is 17 residues. In DNA, the CDR3 is TGCGCCAGCAGCTTGGCGTCCTTGCGGGGGCGGAGCGGGGAGCTGTTTTTT. Protein sequence: CASSLASLRGRSGELFF.

This clone was observed a single time. This rearrangement joins TRBV19 to TRBJ2-7; 8 bases fit TRBD2. The V segment lost 5 bases and the J segment 4 bases; nucleotides outside the gene matches: 10. Germline lookup yields CDR1 LNHDA and CDR2 SQIVND (reference sequence). The CDR3 sequence is 15 residues long. The CDR3 nucleotides read TGTGCCAGTAGTGTCGGGGGGGGAACTTTTTACGAGCAGTACTTC. Translation gives CASSVGGGTFYEQYF.

This clone was observed a handful of times. J is TRBJ1-4 and V is TRBV28; D is perhaps TRBD1 (5 bases). Between the trimmed V and J ends, which lost 5 bases and 4 bases, there was a span of 14 bases. Germline V gives CDR1 MDHEN, CDR2 SYDVKM. The CDR3 runs 15 residues. The CDR3 sequence is CASSPLQVLNEKLFF. The CDR3 DNA follows: TGTGCCAGCAGTCCCTTACAGGTGCTTAATGAAAAACTGTTTTTT. Combining the CDR3 with reference TRBV28 and TRBJ1-4 gives the whole variable domain DVKVTQSSRYLVKRTGEKVFLECVQDMDHENMFWYRQDPGLGLRLIYFSYDVKMKEKGDIPEGYSVSREKKERFSLILESASTNQTSMYLCASSPLQVLNEKLFFGSGTQLSVL.

This clone was counted once. The chain uses TRBV5-1 and TRBJ1-1; the D gene is possibly TRBD1 (5 bases). CDR3 length equals 13 residues. Germline V gene data show CDR1 as SGHRS and CDR2 as YFSETQ. The V end was cut by 7 bases, the J end by 5 bases, with 15 bases between. The CDR3 is CASHKLSGTEAFF. The CDR3 bases are TGCGCCAGCCACAAACTATCAGGGACTGAAGCTTTCTTT.

This clone has just a few counts. This rearrangement joins TRBV5-1 to TRBJ2-2, with 8 bases matching TRBD2. Germline V gene sequence: CDR1 SGHRS, CDR2 YFSETQ. J gave up 7 bases and V 7 bases, and 12 bases lay outside the gene matches. This CDR3 is 15 amino acids long. CDR3 residues: CASRLDGGANGELFF. CDR3 nucleotide sequence: TGCGCCAGCCGCCTTGACGGGGGGGCCAACGGGGAGCTGTTTTTT.

This chain uses TRBV28 with TRBJ1-4; 9 bases align to TRBD1. CDR1 is MDHEN and CDR2 is SYDVKM in the germline V gene. J lost 8 bases, V lost 8 bases, and 3 bases had no gene match. The CDR3 is 12 amino acids. For the CDR3, the DNA is TGTGCCAGCCGGGACAGGGTCGAAAAACTGTTTTTT. It translates to CASRDRVEKLFF. The whole variable domain, remainder taken from reference TRBV28 and TRBJ1-4, is DVKVTQSSRYLVKRTGEKVFLECVQDMDHENMFWYRQDPGLGLRLIYFSYDVKMKEKGDIPEGYSVSREKKERFSLILESASTNQTSMYLCASRDRVEKLFFGSGTQLSVL.

The V call is TRBV6-5, the J call TRBJ1-1, with D perhaps matching TRBD1 (5 bases). Germline V lookup: CDR1 MNHEY, CDR2 SVGAGI. Between the trimmed V and J ends, which lost 6 bases and 2 bases, there was a span of 16 bases. The CDR3 runs to 15 residues. CDR3: CASRTDTWGNTEAFF. The CDR3 bases are TGTGCCAGCAGAACGGATACATGGGGCAACACTGAAGCTTTCTTT.

This clone was detected a few times. The V and J genes are TRBV19 and TRBJ2-1; TRBD2 matches at 8 bases. V shed 0 bases, J shed 2 bases, and the junction held 6 bases outside the gene matches. The CDR3 totals 17 residues. Germline V gives CDR1 LNHDA, CDR2 SQIVND (reference sequence). The CDR3 loop reads CASSIDPLAGTYNEQFF. DNA for the CDR3: TGTGCCAGTAGTATAGATCCTCTAGCGGGTACCTACAATGAGCAGTTCTTC.

The table lists this clone with a count of one. This chain uses TRBV6-1 with TRBJ2-5; TRBD2 aligns across 10 bases. From germline, CDR1 is MNHNS and CDR2 SASEGT. This CDR3 comprises 15 residues. The ends lost 2 bases at V and 0 bases at J; junction bases unmatched: 0. CDR3 protein: CASSELAGDQETQYF. The CDR3 DNA is TGTGCCAGCAGTGAACTAGCGGGGGACCAAGAGACCCAGTACTTC.

In nucleotides, the CDR3 is TGCGCCAGCAGCTGGGGACAGGGGTCCTCCTACGAGCAGTACTTC. It translates to CASSWGQGSSYEQYF. The rearrangement links TRBV5-1 to TRBJ2-5; 10 positions agree with TRBD1. TRBJ2-7 explains the end of the DNA better; the J call may be wrong. The CDR3 spans 15 residues. Looked up from germline, CDR1 is SGHRS and CDR2 is YFSETQ.

The chain carries TRBV7-6 and TRBJ2-7; D call uncertain. Germline CDR1 reads SGHVS; CDR2 reads FNYEAQ. Trimming shortened V by 3 bases and J by 3 bases, and 9 bases separated the two germline ends. The CDR3 runs to 13 residues. Written as DNA, the CDR3 is TGTGCCAGCAGCTTGAGGCCAGACTACGAGCAGTACTTC. Protein product: CASSLRPDYEQYF.

The V and J genes are TRBV27 and TRBJ2-2; D might be TRBD2 (6 bases). The germline CDR1 and CDR2 sequences are MNHEY and SMNVEV (reference sequence). There are 15 residues in the CDR3. Trimming took 4 bases from V and 4 from J, leaving 13 bases between them. The DNA for the CDR3 is TGTGCCAGCAGTTCCGGGAGTTGGGGCACCGGGGAGCTGTTTTTT. Encoded protein: CASSSGSWGTGELFF.

The V call is TRBV5-1, the J call TRBJ1-1; TRBD1 matches at 7 bases. Per germline, CDR1 SGHRS and CDR2 YFSETQ. The V and J ends lost 4 bases and 1 base, in that order; junction bases with no gene match: 7. The CDR3 spans 15 residues. CDR3 region: CASSTQGGKNTEAFF. As DNA, the CDR3 is TGCGCCAGCAGCACCCAAGGGGGCAAGAACACTGAAGCTTTCTTT.

In this sample, this clone turned up a few times. The chain couples TRBV14 to TRBJ2-7; D ambiguous. The CDR3 covers 12 residues. V was clipped by 0 bases and J by 3 bases, with 3 bases between them. Looked up from germline, CDR1 is SGHDN and CDR2 is FVKESK. The CDR3 is CASSQDGYEQYF. CDR3 coding DNA: TGTGCCAGCAGCCAAGACGGCTACGAGCAGTACTTC.

The chain employs TRBV4-1 and TRBJ2-1; 10 bases are a match to TRBD1. V lost 0 bases, J lost 8 bases, and 1 base stayed unmatched. The CDR3 has 14 amino acids. Looked up from germline, CDR1 is MGHRA and CDR2 is YSYEKL. CDR3 sequence: CASSQEDRGYEQFF. CDR3 nucleotides: TGCGCCAGCAGCCAAGAGGACAGGGGGTATGAGCAGTTCTTC.